This T cell receptor beta chain appears in the sequencing data of a study of T-cell reconstitution after alpha-beta-depleted transplantation in children. Study results and caveats: Surviving recipient T cells and thymic progenitors accounted for the high day-60 TCRbeta diversity observed in some patients. Two months or so post-transplant, alpha-beta T cells reportedly derived from several hundred expanded graft clones.

This clonotype was found many times. As yet, its antigen is unknown. Unique molecular identifiers were incorporated during preparation of the TCRbeta library. MiXCR, run by TCRdb on the PCR reads, gives a single entry per CDR3 protein. This table holds about 170,000 distinct CDR3 sequences, roughly 10% found once. Sequences were derived from PBMCs, sampled before TCRalphabeta/CD19-depleted stem cell transplant. This sequence originates from a boy aged 2-15 years with acute myeloid leukemia, due to receive a stem cell transplant.

CDR3 in DNA: TGTGCCAGCCACGGGGGGATGACGGGGGCTCCAGATACGCAGTATTTT. Translated: CASHGGMTGAPDTQYF. This chain links TRBV12-3 or TRBV12-4 with TRBJ2-3, with D maybe TRBD2 (7 bases). Between the trimmed V and J ends, which lost 8 bases and 4 bases, there was a span of 22 bases. The CDR3 has 16 residues.